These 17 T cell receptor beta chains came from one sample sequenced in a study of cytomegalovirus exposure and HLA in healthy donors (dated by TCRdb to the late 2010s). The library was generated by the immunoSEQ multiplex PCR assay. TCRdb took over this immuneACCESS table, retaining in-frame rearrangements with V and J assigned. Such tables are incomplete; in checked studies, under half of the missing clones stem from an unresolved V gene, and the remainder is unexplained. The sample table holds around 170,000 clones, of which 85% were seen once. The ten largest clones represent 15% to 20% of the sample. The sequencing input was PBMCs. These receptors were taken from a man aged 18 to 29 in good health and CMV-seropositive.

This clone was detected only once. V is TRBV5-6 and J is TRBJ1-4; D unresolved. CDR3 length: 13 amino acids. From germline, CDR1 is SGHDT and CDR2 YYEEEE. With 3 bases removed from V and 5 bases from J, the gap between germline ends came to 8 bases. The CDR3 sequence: CASSSVGNEKLFF. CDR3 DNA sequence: TGTGCCAGCAGCTCCGTCGGGAATGAAAAACTGTTTTTT.

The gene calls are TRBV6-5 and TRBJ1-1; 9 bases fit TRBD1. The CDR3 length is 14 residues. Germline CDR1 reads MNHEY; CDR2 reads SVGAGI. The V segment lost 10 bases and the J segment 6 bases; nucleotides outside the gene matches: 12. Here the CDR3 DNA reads TGTGCCACCTACTCACAGGGGGCGGGGGCTGAAGCTTTCTTT. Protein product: CATYSQGAGAEAFF.

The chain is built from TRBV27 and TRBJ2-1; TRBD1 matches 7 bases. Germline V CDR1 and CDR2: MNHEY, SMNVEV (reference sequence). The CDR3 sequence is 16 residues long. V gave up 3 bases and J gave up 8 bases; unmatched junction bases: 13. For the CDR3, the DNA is TGTGCCAGCAGTTTTCGACAGGGTGTAGTACAAGATGAGCAGTTCTTC. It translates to CASSFRQGVVQDEQFF.

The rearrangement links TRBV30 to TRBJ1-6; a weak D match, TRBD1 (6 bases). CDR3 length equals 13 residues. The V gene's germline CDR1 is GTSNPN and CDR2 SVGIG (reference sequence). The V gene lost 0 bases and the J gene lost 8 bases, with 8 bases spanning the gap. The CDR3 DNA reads TGTGCCTGGAGTGTAGGGGGGGATTCACCCCTCCACTTT. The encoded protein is CAWSVGGDSPLHF.

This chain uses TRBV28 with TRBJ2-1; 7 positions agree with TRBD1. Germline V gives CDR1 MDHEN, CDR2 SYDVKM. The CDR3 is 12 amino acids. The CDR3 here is CGTGAAYNEQFF. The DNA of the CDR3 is TGTGGGACAGGAGCGGCTTACAATGAGCAGTTCTTC.

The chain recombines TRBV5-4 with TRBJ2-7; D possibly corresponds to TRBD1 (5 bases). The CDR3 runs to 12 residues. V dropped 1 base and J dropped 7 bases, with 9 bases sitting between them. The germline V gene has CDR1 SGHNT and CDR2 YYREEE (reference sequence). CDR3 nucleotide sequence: TGTGCCAGCAGCTTGTACAGGAAAGAGCAGTACTTC. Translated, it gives CASSLYRKEQYF.

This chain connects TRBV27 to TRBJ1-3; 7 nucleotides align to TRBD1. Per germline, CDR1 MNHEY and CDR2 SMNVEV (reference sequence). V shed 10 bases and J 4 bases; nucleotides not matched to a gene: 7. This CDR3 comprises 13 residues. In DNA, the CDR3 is TGTGCCACTCGGCAGGGGGGAGGAAACACCATATATTTT. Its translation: CATRQGGGNTIYF.

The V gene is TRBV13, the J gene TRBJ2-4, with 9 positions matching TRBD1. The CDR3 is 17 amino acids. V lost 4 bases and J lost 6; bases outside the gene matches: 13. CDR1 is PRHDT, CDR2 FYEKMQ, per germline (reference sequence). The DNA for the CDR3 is TGTGCCAGCAGCTATTCGGGACAGGGAGGAACTTTAAACATTCAGTACTTC. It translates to CASSYSGQGGTLNIQYF.

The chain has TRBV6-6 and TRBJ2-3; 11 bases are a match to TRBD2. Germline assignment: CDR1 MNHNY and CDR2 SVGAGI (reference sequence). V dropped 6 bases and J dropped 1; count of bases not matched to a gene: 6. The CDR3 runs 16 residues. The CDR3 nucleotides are TGTGCCAGCAGAGATCTAGCGGGAGGACGCACAGATACGCAGTATTTT. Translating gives CASRDLAGGRTDTQYF.

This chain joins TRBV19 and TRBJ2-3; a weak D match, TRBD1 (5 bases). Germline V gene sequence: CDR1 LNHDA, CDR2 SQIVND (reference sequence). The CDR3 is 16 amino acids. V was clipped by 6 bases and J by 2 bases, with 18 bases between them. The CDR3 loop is CASSTDSYSSTDTQYF. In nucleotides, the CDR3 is TGTGCCAGTAGCACTGACAGCTACTCATCCACAGATACGCAGTATTTT.

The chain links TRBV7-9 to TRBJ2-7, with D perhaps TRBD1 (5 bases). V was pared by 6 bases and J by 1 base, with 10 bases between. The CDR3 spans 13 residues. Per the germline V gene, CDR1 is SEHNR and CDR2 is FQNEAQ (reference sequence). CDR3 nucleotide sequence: TGTGCCAGCAGTCGTGACAGTTCCTACGAGCAGTACTTC. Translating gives CASSRDSSYEQYF.

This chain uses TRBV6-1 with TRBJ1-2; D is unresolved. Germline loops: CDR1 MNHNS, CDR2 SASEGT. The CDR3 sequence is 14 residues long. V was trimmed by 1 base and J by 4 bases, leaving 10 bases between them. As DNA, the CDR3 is TGTGCCAGCAGTGAAGGGTCAGAATCCTATGGCTACACCTTC. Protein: CASSEGSESYGYTF.

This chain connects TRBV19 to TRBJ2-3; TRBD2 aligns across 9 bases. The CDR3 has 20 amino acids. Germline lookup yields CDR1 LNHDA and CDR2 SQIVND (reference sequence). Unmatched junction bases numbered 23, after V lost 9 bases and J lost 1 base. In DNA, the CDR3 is TGTGCCAGCAGTCCCCCCCCAGGGCTAGCGGGAAGGATGGGCACAGATACGCAGTATTTT. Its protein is CASSPPPGLAGRMGTDTQYF.

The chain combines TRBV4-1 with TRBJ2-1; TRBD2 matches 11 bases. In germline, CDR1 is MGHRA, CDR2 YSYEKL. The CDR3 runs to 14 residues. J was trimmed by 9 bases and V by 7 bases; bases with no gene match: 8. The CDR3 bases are TGCGCCAGCACCTTAGCGGGGGGGAGGAGTGAGCAGTTCTTC. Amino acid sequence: CASTLAGGRSEQFF.

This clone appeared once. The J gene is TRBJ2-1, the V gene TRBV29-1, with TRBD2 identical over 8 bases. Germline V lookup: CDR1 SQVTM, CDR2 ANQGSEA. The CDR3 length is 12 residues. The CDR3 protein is CTGGGPSNEQFF. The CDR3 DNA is TGCACGGGGGGGGGCCCTTCCAATGAGCAGTTCTTC.

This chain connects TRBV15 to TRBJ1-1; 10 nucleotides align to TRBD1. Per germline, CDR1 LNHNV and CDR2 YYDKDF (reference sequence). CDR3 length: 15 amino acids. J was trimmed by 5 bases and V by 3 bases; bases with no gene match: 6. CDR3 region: CATSSLTGGRTEAFF. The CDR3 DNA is TGTGCCACCAGCAGTTTGACAGGGGGCCGGACTGAAGCTTTCTTT.

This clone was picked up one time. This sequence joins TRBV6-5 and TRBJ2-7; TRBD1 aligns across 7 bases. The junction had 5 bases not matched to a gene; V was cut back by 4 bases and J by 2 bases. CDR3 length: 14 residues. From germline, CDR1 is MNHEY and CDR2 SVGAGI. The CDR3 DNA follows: TGTGCCAGCAGTTCTGGGCAGGGGGCCTACGAGCAGTACTTC. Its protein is CASSSGQGAYEQYF.